The entry below gives a single T cell receptor beta chain sequence along with its context. Its specificity is not known. This entry is derived from a study of cytomegalovirus exposure and HLA in healthy donors. With 60 Vbeta and 13 Jbeta primers, the PCR was carried out. Sequenced by immunoSEQ multiplex PCR; TCRdb stores in-frame clones only, minus some. The sample has 100,000 to 150,000 clones; 65% to 90% are singletons. Study conclusions and caveats: TCR beta sequences reportedly predicted most subjects' HLA-A and HLA-B alleles accurately. Analysis was carried out at a later point, and it linked a missense DCLRE1C variant to TCR beta V- and J-gene trimming. Later examination showed HLA-associated TCR beta chains had greater clonal expansion than equally common others. Listed as cytomegalovirus-associated were 150 or so TCR beta chains.

Germline V gene lookup returns CDR1 MNHNY and CDR2 SVGAGI (reference sequence). The germline V and J ends were trimmed by 10 bases and 6 bases, with 13 bases remaining between them. There are 11 residues in the CDR3. This chain joins TRBV6-6 and TRBJ2-7, with D perhaps matching TRBD1 (6 bases). This receptor was taken from a man aged 18 to 29 in good health and CMV-seronegative. Source material: PBMCs. CDR3 in amino acids: CAIQGPREQYF. CDR3 coding DNA: TGTGCCATTCAGGGGCCTCGCGAGCAGTACTTC.